This T cell receptor (beta chain) was captured by sequencing in a study of shared clonotypes between healthy human individuals. The naive CD8 subset, CD45RO-negative cells positively selected for CCR7, excluded terminally differentiated effector memory CD45RA+ cells. The data were produced by immunoSEQ multiplex PCR, yet TCRdb's version contains in-frame clones alone and is incomplete. Of hundreds of thousands of clones listed, 90% to 95% are singletons. Germline V CDR1 and CDR2: PRHDT, FYEKMQ (reference sequence). The CDR3 is 15 amino acids. The V end was cut by 4 bases, the J end by 2 bases, with 12 bases between.

J is TRBJ1-3 and V is TRBV13; a possible D gene is TRBD1 (6 bases). This clonotype originated in a woman younger than 45 in good health. The sequenced material came from naive CD8+ T cells sorted from blood. The CDR3 region is CASSSRTAAGNTIYF. CDR3 in DNA: TGTGCCAGCAGCTCCCGGACAGCTGCTGGAAACACCATATATTTT.